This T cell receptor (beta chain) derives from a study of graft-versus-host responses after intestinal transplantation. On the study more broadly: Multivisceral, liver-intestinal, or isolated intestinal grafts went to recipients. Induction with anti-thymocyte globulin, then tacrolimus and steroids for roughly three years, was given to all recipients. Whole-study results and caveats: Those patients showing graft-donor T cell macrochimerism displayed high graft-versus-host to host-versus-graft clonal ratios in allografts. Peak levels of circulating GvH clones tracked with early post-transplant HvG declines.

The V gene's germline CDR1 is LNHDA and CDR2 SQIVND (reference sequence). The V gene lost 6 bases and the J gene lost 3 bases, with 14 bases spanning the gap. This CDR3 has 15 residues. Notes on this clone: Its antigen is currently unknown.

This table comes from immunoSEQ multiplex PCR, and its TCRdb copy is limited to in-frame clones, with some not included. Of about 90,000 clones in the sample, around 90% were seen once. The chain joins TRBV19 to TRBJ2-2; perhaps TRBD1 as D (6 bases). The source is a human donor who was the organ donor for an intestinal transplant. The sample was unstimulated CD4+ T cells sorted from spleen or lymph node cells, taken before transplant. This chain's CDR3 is CASRKLGGDTGELFF. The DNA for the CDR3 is TGTGCCAGTAGGAAGCTAGGGGGAGACACCGGGGAGCTGTTTTTT.